This T cell receptor (beta chain) came from a study of CD8 T cells in Susac syndrome. When the RNA was reverse transcribed, random hexamers were used with an input of roughly 0.5 to 1 ug. One entry per CDR3 protein results from TCRdb running MiXCR on the immunoSEQ multiplex PCR reads. The data show 250,000 to 300,000 distinct CDR3 sequences, over 75% seen once. J was trimmed by 2 bases and V by 6 bases; bases with no gene match: 7. Germline-derived CDR1 and CDR2 are DFQATT and SNEGSKA (reference sequence). CDR3 size: 13 residues. Material: CD8+ T cells from PBMCs. The receptor comes from a human donor with multiple sclerosis. V gene TRBV20-1 combines with J gene TRBJ2-7; 7 bases agree with TRBD1. The CDR3 sequence is CSAPDRLPYEQYF. As DNA, the CDR3 is TGCAGTGCCCCGGACAGGCTCCCCTACGAGCAGTACTTC.